This paragraph covers one T cell receptor (beta chain) sequence. Assay: immunoSEQ multiplex PCR; the TCRdb copy retains only in-frame clones and omits some. The profile shows 200,000 to 250,000 clones, 75% to 90% of them singletons. This CDR3 has 22 residues. V dropped 1 base and J dropped 6 bases, with 31 bases sitting between them. Germline V gene sequence: CDR1 LGHDT, CDR2 YNNKEL (reference sequence). The sample belongs to a study of blood T cell repertoires in COVID-19. Study as a whole: Collection of acute and convalescent COVID-19 samples took place in the United States, Italy and Spain.

Sequencing used PBMCs or T cells enriched from blood (not recorded which). This chain connects TRBV3-1 (or the pseudogene TRBV3-2) to TRBJ1-6, with D maybe TRBD1 (5 bases). The source of this sequence is a woman between 35 and 50 years old with acute COVID-19. Here the CDR3 DNA reads TGTGCCAGCAGCCAAGTTTCGCAGCTCGGGAGGGGCAGCCGGACGGGTAATTCACCCCTCCACTTT. This codes for CASSQVSQLGRGSRTGNSPLHF.